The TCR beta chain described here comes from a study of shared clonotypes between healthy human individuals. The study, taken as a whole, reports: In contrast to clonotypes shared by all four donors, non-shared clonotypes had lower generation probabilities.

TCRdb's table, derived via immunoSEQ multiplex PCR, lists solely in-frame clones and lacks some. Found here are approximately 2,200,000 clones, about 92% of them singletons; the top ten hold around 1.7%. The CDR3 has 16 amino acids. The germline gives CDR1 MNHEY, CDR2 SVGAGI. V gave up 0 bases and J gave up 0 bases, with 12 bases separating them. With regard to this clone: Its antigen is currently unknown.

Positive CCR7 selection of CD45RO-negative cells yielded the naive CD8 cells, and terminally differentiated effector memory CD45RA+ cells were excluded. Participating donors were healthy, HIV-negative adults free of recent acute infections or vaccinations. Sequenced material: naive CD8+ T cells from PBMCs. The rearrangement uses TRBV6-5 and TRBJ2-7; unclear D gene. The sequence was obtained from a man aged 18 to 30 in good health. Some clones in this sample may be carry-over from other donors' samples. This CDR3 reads CASSYSSQQISYEQYF. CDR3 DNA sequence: TGTGCCAGCAGTTACTCGAGCCAGCAAATCTCCTACGAGCAGTACTTC.